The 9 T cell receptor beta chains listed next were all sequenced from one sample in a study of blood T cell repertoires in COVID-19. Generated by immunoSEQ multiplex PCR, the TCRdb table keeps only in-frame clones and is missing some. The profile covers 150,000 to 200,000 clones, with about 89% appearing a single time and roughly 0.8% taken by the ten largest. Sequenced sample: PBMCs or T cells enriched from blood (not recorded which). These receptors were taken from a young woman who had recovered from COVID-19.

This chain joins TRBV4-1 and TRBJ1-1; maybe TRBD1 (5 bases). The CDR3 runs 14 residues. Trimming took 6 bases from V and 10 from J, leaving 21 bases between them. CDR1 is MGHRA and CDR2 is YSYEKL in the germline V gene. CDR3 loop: CASRYDRDFYPAFF. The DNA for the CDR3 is TGCGCCAGCAGGTACGACCGGGACTTCTACCCAGCTTTCTTT.

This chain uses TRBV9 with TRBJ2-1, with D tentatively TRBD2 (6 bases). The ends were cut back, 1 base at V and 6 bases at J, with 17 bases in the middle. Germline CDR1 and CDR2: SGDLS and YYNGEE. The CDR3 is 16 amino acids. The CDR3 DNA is TGTGCCAGCAGCGTATTTAGTGGCGGGATGTCCAATGAGCAGTTCTTC. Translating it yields CASSVFSGGMSNEQFF.

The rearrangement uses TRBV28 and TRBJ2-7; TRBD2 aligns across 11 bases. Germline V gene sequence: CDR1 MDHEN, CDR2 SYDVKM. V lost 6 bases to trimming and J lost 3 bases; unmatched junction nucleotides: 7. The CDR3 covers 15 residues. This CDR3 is CASRGGTSGLYEQYF. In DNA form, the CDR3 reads TGTGCCAGCAGGGGGGGGACTAGCGGACTCTACGAGCAGTACTTC.

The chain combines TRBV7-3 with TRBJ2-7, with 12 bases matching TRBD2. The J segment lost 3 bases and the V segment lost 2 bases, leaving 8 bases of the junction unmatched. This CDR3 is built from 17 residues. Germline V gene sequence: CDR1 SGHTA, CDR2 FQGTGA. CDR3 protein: CASSLGSSGRGIYEQYF. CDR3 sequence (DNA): TGTGCCAGCAGCTTAGGGTCTAGCGGGAGGGGGATCTACGAGCAGTACTTC.

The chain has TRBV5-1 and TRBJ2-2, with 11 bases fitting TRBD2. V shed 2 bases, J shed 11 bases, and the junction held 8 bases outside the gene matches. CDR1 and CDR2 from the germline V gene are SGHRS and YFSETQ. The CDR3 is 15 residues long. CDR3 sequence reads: CASSFKTSGRRELFF. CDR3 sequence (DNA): TGCGCCAGCAGCTTTAAAACTAGCGGGAGAAGAGAGCTGTTTTTT.

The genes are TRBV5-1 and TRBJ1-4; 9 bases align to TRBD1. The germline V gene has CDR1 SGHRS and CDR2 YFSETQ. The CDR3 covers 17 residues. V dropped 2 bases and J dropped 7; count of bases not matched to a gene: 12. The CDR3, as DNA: TGCGCCAGCAGCTTACCTCAACAGGGGGCGCGGAGTGAAAAACTGTTTTTT. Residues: CASSLPQQGARSEKLFF.

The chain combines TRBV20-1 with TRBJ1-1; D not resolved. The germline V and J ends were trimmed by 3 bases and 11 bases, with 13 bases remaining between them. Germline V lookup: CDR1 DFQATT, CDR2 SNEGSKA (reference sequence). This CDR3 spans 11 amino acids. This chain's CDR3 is CSASSTVGAFF. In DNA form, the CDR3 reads TGCAGTGCTAGCTCTACAGTTGGGGCTTTCTTT.

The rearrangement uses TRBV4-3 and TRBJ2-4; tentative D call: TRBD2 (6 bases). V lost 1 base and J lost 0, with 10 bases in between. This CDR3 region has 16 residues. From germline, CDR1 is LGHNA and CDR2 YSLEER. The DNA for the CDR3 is TGCGCCAGCAGCCAAGCCGGGACTGTAGCCAAAAACATTCAGTACTTC. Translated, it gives CASSQAGTVAKNIQYF.

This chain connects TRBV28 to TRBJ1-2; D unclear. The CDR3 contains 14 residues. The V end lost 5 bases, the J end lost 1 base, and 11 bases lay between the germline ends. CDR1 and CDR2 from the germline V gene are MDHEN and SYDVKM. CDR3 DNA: TGTGCCAGCAGTCACCGTCTCGGTAACTATGGCTACACCTTC. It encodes CASSHRLGNYGYTF.